This T cell receptor (beta chain) came from a study of a mutant IDH1 vaccine in newly diagnosed glioma. The wider study: Before enrollment, the patients had been treated with radiotherapy alone, temozolomide alone, or both together. Most of them had received both. Study-level findings and limits: Pseudoprogression looked unconnected to shifts in top peripheral T cell clonotypes.

Time point defined: week 47, end of study. The content of each vaccine dose was 300 ug of mutant IDH1 20-mer peptide, and topical imiquimod accompanied it. The method was immunoSEQ multiplex PCR; TCRdb's version includes in-frame clones alone and lacks a portion of them. The table includes about 24,000 clones, 82% detected once. Regarding this clone: As yet, its antigen is unknown.

Germline V gene sequence: CDR1 MNHEY, CDR2 SVGAGI. This CDR3 has 15 amino acids. Trimming took 5 bases from V and 5 from J; bases not matched to a gene: 8. The V call is TRBV6-5, the J call TRBJ2-1, with 8 bases lining up with TRBD2. The sample in question was PBMCs, obtained from a glioma patient whose treatment included an IDH1 peptide vaccine. This clonotype was obtained from a man aged 35 to 55 with glioma. Some clones in this sample may be carry-over from other donors' samples. CDR3 in DNA: TGTGCCAGCAGTCCCAGCGGGGGTGGTAACAATGAGCAGTTCTTC. This codes for CASSPSGGGNNEQFF.